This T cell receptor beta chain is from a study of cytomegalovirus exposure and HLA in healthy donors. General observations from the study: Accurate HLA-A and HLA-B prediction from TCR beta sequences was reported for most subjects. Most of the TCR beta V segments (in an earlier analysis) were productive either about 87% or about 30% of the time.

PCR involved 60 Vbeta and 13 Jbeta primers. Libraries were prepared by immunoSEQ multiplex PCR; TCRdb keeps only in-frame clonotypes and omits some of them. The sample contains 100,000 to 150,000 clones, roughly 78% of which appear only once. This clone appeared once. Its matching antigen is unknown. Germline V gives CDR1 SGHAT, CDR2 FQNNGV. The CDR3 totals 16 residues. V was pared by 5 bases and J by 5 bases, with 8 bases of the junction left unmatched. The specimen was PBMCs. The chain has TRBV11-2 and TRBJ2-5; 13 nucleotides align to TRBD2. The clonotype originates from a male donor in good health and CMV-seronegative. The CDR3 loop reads CASSPGLAGDLETQYF. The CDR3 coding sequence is TGTGCCAGCAGCCCTGGACTAGCGGGAGACCTGGAGACCCAGTACTTC.